This entry lists 8 T cell receptor beta chains sequenced from one sample in a study of response to subunit inactivated influenza vaccine. One entry per CDR3 protein, called by TCRdb with MiXCR from the RT-PCR reads. The table records about 300,000 distinct CDR3 sequences, 20% to 25% of them present only once. Specimen: PBMCs from blood, collected 21 months after vaccination. The source of these receptors is a man between 50 and 75 years old who received an inactivated influenza vaccine.

CDR3 DNA: TGTGCCAGCAGTTCCTGGTCAATCGGAGGGAATGAGCAGTTCTTC. Amino acid sequence: CASSSWSIGGNEQFF. V gene TRBV27 combines with J gene TRBJ2-1; D is perhaps TRBD2 (6 bases). The V gene lost 4 bases and the J gene lost 7 bases, with 17 bases spanning the gap. CDR3 size: 15 residues. Germline V gives CDR1 MNHEY, CDR2 SMNVEV (reference sequence).

V and J are TRBV24-1 and TRBJ2-7; maybe TRBD1 (6 bases). Germline V lookup: CDR1 KGHDR, CDR2 SFDVKD. V lost 2 bases to trimming and J lost 4 bases, with 11 bases between them. The length of the CDR3 is 14 residues. CDR3 in amino acids: CATSDSETGYEQYF. The CDR3 DNA is TGTGCCACCAGTGATTCCGAGACAGGATACGAGCAGTACTTC.

The chain recombines TRBV4-1 with TRBJ2-5; 8 bases map to TRBD2. CDR3 length: 15 amino acids. V was pared by 4 bases and J by 2 bases, with 6 bases of the junction left unmatched. The germline CDR1 and CDR2 sequences are MGHRA and YSYEKL. The CDR3 region is CASSPHSGKQETQYF. The CDR3 nucleotides are TGCGCCAGCAGCCCCCATAGCGGGAAACAAGAGACCCAGTACTTC.

This clonotype was found a few times. This rearrangement joins TRBV30 to TRBJ1-2, with a weak D call TRBD1 (5 bases). The CDR3 loop spans 12 amino acids. Between the trimmed V and J ends, which lost 5 bases and 3 bases, there was a span of 10 bases. Germline assignment: CDR1 GTSNPN and CDR2 SVGIG (reference sequence). The CDR3 protein is CAWQWGYYGYTF. In nucleotides, the CDR3 is TGTGCCTGGCAATGGGGGTACTATGGCTACACCTTC.

The chain recombines TRBV30 with TRBJ1-2; D unresolved. The germline CDR1 and CDR2 sequences are GTSNPN and SVGIG (reference sequence). The CDR3 is 11 residues long. V lost 4 bases, J lost 5 bases, and 8 bases lay in between. The CDR3 sequence: CAWKRTYGYTF. As DNA, the CDR3 is TGTGCCTGGAAAAGAACGTATGGCTACACCTTC.

The genes are TRBV6-5 and TRBJ2-2; no clear D gene. The CDR3 consists of 15 residues. Germline lookup yields CDR1 MNHEY and CDR2 SVGAGI. The V gene lost 2 bases and the J gene lost 5 bases, with 12 bases spanning the gap. The CDR3 here is CASSYQSGRTGELFF. CDR3 nucleotide sequence: TGTGCCAGCAGTTACCAGAGTGGTCGTACCGGGGAGCTGTTTTTT.

This clonotype was counted a few times. V usage is TRBV7-2 and J usage is TRBJ1-1, with D unclear. The V gene lost 5 bases and the J gene lost 7 bases, with 11 bases spanning the gap. Germline V gene data show CDR1 as SGHTA and CDR2 as FQGNSA. The CDR3 has 12 residues. The CDR3 sequence: CASSPIMHEAFF. The CDR3 DNA follows: TGTGCCAGCAGCCCGATAATGCATGAAGCTTTCTTT.

V gene TRBV9 combines with J gene TRBJ2-2, with TRBD2 identical over 11 bases. The CDR3 runs to 16 residues. The trim removed 4 bases at V and 3 bases at J, leaving 5 bases unmatched. In germline, CDR1 is SGDLS, CDR2 YYNGEE. CDR3 coding DNA: TGTGCCAGCAGCCTAACTAGCGGGAGCGACACCGGGGAGCTGTTTTTT. Protein product: CASSLTSGSDTGELFF.